This is a list of T cell receptor beta chains from one sample in a study of cytomegalovirus exposure and HLA in healthy donors. Repertoires were generated with immunoSEQ multiplex PCR, while TCRdb's copy carries only in-frame clones and drops some. The sample contains roughly 230,000 clones, approximately 91% of which appear only once. What was sequenced was PBMCs. The source of these receptors is a girl aged 2 to 9 in good health and CMV-seronegative. CDR3s include the opening cysteine and the closing phenylalanine or tryptophan. The D gene is left open where the match is weak. Size tells how often a clone was seen (once, few, many) or the class of an expanded clone, and some rows leave it out.

V gene: TRBV7-9
J gene: TRBJ1-5
D gene: TRBD1
clone size: once
CDR3 protein: CASSETGTAYSNQPQHF
CDR3 DNA: TGTGCCAGCAGCGAGACCGGGACAGCTTATAGCAATCAGCCCCAGCATTTT

V gene: TRBV7-9
J gene: TRBJ2-1
D gene: -
clone size: -
CDR3 protein: CASSRREGNEQFF
CDR3 DNA: TGTGCCAGCAGCCGACGTGAGGGAAATGAGCAGTTCTTC

V gene: TRBV5-6
J gene: TRBJ2-1
D gene: TRBD1
clone size: -
CDR3 protein: CASSTPSATGKTGNEQFF
CDR3 DNA: TGTGCCAGCAGCACTCCATCGGCGACAGGGAAGACGGGCAATGAGCAGTTCTTC

V gene: TRBV5-4
J gene: TRBJ2-1
D gene: TRBD2
clone size: few
CDR3 protein: CASSSGLDNEQFF
CDR3 DNA: TGTGCCAGCAGCTCGGGACTAGACAATGAGCAGTTCTTC

V gene: TRBV4-1
J gene: TRBJ2-5
D gene: -
clone size: -
CDR3 protein: CASSQDTIYQETQYF
CDR3 DNA: TGCGCCAGCAGCCAAGATACTATCTACCAAGAGACCCAGTACTTC

V gene: TRBV5-8
J gene: TRBJ1-2
D gene: -
clone size: -
CDR3 protein: CASRLGQLGGYTF
CDR3 DNA: TGTGCCAGCAGGCTGGGGCAACTCGGAGGCTACACCTTC

V gene: TRBV9
J gene: TRBJ2-2
D gene: TRBD1
clone size: -
CDR3 protein: CASSPGGPGELFF
CDR3 DNA: TGTGCCAGCAGCCCAGGGGGCCCCGGGGAGCTGTTTTTT

V gene: TRBV5-1
J gene: TRBJ2-2
D gene: -
clone size: -
CDR3 protein: CASSSTGIGELFF
CDR3 DNA: TGCGCCAGCAGCTCCACAGGGATCGGGGAGCTGTTTTTT

V gene: TRBV27
J gene: TRBJ2-2
D gene: TRBD2
clone size: -
CDR3 protein: CASSPGLAGIRELFF
CDR3 DNA: TGTGCCAGCAGTCCGGGACTAGCGGGGATTAGGGAGCTGTTTTTT

V gene: TRBV7-9
J gene: TRBJ2-7
D gene: TRBD1
clone size: -
CDR3 protein: CASSLGDRGPEQYF
CDR3 DNA: TGTGCCAGCAGCTTAGGGGACAGGGGGCCAGAGCAGTACTTC

V gene: TRBV23-1
J gene: TRBJ2-3
D gene: TRBD2
clone size: -
CDR3 protein: CASSQSLASGTSTDTQYF
CDR3 DNA: TGCGCCAGCAGTCAATCCCTGGCTAGCGGAACTAGCACAGATACGCAGTATTTT

V gene: TRBV9
J gene: TRBJ2-3
D gene: TRBD2
clone size: -
CDR3 protein: CASSLRTSGADTQYF
CDR3 DNA: TGTGCCAGCAGCCTCCGGACTAGCGGGGCAGATACGCAGTATTTT

V gene: TRBV6-7
J gene: TRBJ2-7
D gene: TRBD2
clone size: -
CDR3 protein: CASSYLPSGGAFYEQYF
CDR3 DNA: TGTGCCAGCAGTTACTTACCTAGCGGGGGGGCCTTCTACGAGCAGTACTTC

V gene: TRBV2
J gene: TRBJ2-2
D gene: TRBD2
clone size: -
CDR3 protein: CASSFSGRPTGELFF
CDR3 DNA: TGTGCCAGCAGTTTCAGCGGGAGACCTACCGGGGAGCTGTTTTTT

V gene: TRBV7-9
J gene: TRBJ2-7
D gene: -
clone size: -
CDR3 protein: CASSPTVSYEQYF
CDR3 DNA: TGTGCCAGCAGCCCCACCGTCTCCTACGAGCAGTACTTC

V gene: TRBV6-5
J gene: TRBJ2-1
D gene: TRBD2
clone size: -
CDR3 protein: CASSYRPAGVYEQFF
CDR3 DNA: TGTGCCAGCAGTTACCGGCCAGCGGGAGTCTATGAGCAGTTCTTC

V gene: TRBV2
J gene: TRBJ2-3
D gene: -
clone size: -
CDR3 protein: CASQPTTDTQYF
CDR3 DNA: TGTGCCAGCCAACCTACGACAGATACGCAGTATTTT

V gene: TRBV28
J gene: TRBJ2-3
D gene: TRBD1
clone size: -
CDR3 protein: CAVPGTGGGTDTQYF
CDR3 DNA: TGTGCCGTCCCGGGGACAGGGGGCGGCACAGATACGCAGTATTTT

V gene: TRBV4-1
J gene: TRBJ1-2
D gene: -
clone size: -
CDR3 protein: CASSPTPAGVNYGYTF
CDR3 DNA: TGCGCCAGCAGCCCAACCCCGGCAGGGGTCAACTATGGCTACACCTTC

V gene: TRBV25-1
J gene: TRBJ2-3
D gene: TRBD1
clone size: -
CDR3 protein: CASSDHRGGDTQYF
CDR3 DNA: TGTGCCAGCAGTGACCACAGGGGCGGCGATACGCAGTATTTT

V gene: TRBV6-5
J gene: TRBJ2-1
D gene: -
clone size: -
CDR3 protein: CASSYLSNKQDNEQFF
CDR3 DNA: TGTGCCAGCAGTTACCTCTCGAACAAACAAGACAATGAGCAGTTCTTC

V gene: TRBV7-9
J gene: TRBJ2-7
D gene: TRBD2
clone size: -
CDR3 protein: CASSSGLANYEQYF
CDR3 DNA: TGTGCCAGCAGCTCCGGACTAGCCAACTACGAGCAGTACTTC

V gene: TRBV4-2
J gene: TRBJ2-1
D gene: TRBD2
clone size: -
CDR3 protein: CASSQDRGLAGGRINEQFF
CDR3 DNA: TGTGCCAGCAGCCAAGATAGGGGACTAGCGGGAGGACGCATTAATGAGCAGTTCTTC

V gene: TRBV7-2
J gene: TRBJ2-5
D gene: -
clone size: -
CDR3 protein: CASSLSGPETQYF
CDR3 DNA: TGTGCCAGCAGCTTGTCAGGTCCAGAGACCCAGTACTTC

V gene: TRBV6-1
J gene: TRBJ1-2
D gene: TRBD1
clone size: -
CDR3 protein: CASSATGMGGYTF
CDR3 DNA: TGTGCCAGCAGTGCGACAGGGATGGGTGGCTACACCTTC

V gene: TRBV9
J gene: TRBJ2-1
D gene: TRBD2
clone size: -
CDR3 protein: CASSVAGGGLGAGLIEQFF
CDR3 DNA: TGTGCCAGCAGCGTAGCTGGGGGGGGTCTCGGCGCCGGCCTTATTGAGCAGTTCTTC

V gene: TRBV27
J gene: TRBJ2-1
D gene: -
clone size: -
CDR3 protein: CASRIEGGSSYNEQFF
CDR3 DNA: TGTGCCAGCAGAATTGAGGGGGGGAGCTCCTACAATGAGCAGTTCTTC

V gene: TRBV9
J gene: TRBJ2-1
D gene: -
clone size: -
CDR3 protein: CASSVGNGLAIDEQFF
CDR3 DNA: TGTGCCAGCAGCGTAGGTAATGGGCTAGCCATAGATGAGCAGTTCTTC

V gene: TRBV9
J gene: TRBJ2-3
D gene: TRBD2
clone size: -
CDR3 protein: CASSWGGETSTDTQYF
CDR3 DNA: TGTGCCAGCAGCTGGGGGGGGGAGACTAGCACAGATACGCAGTATTTT

V gene: TRBV2
J gene: TRBJ1-2
D gene: TRBD1
clone size: once
CDR3 protein: CASSVQGNGYTF
CDR3 DNA: TGTGCCAGCAGTGTACAGGGGAATGGCTACACCTTC

V gene: TRBV27
J gene: TRBJ2-7
D gene: TRBD2
clone size: -
CDR3 protein: CASSLEGLAGWYEQYF
CDR3 DNA: TGTGCCAGCAGTTTAGAAGGGCTAGCGGGCTGGTACGAGCAGTACTTC

V gene: TRBV30
J gene: TRBJ2-7
D gene: -
clone size: -
CDR3 protein: CAWSPEGYEQYF
CDR3 DNA: TGTGCCTGGAGTCCAGAGGGCTACGAGCAGTACTTC

V gene: TRBV30
J gene: TRBJ2-1
D gene: TRBD2
clone size: -
CDR3 protein: CAWKGGGNEQFF
CDR3 DNA: TGTGCCTGGAAGGGCGGGGGTAATGAGCAGTTCTTC

V gene: TRBV5-1
J gene: TRBJ2-7
D gene: -
clone size: once
CDR3 protein: CASSLGGDAREQYF
CDR3 DNA: TGCGCCAGCAGCTTGGGGGGGGACGCACGCGAGCAGTACTTC

V gene: TRBV10-3
J gene: TRBJ1-1
D gene: -
clone size: -
CDR3 protein: CAITLGGDSGSQAFF
CDR3 DNA: TGTGCCATCACCTTGGGGGGGGATAGCGGTTCCCAAGCTTTCTTT

V gene: TRBV10-1
J gene: TRBJ2-4
D gene: -
clone size: -
CDR3 protein: CASSESYSGDIQYF
CDR3 DNA: TGCGCCAGCAGTGAGAGTTACTCCGGGGACATTCAGTACTTC

V gene: TRBV6-1
J gene: TRBJ1-3
D gene: -
clone size: once
CDR3 protein: CASSPSGNTIYF
CDR3 DNA: TGTGCCAGCAGCCCGTCGGGAAACACCATATATTTT

V gene: TRBV19
J gene: TRBJ2-5
D gene: TRBD2
clone size: -
CDR3 protein: CASSPLGTSGGETQYF
CDR3 DNA: TGTGCCAGTAGTCCGCTAGGGACCTCGGGGGGTGAGACCCAGTACTTC

V gene: TRBV19
J gene: TRBJ2-7
D gene: TRBD2
clone size: -
CDR3 protein: CASSRGTSYEQYF
CDR3 DNA: TGTGCCAGTAGCCGAGGGACTAGCTACGAGCAGTACTTC

V gene: TRBV5-1
J gene: TRBJ1-1
D gene: -
clone size: -
CDR3 protein: CASSPGTLNTEAFF
CDR3 DNA: TGCGCCAGCAGCCCCGGGACACTTAACACTGAAGCTTTCTTT

V gene: TRBV11-2
J gene: TRBJ2-1
D gene: TRBD2
clone size: -
CDR3 protein: CASSPLADHNEQFF
CDR3 DNA: TGTGCCAGCAGCCCACTAGCGGACCACAATGAGCAGTTCTTC

V gene: TRBV10-3
J gene: TRBJ1-1
D gene: TRBD1
clone size: -
CDR3 protein: CAIQGAGEAFF
CDR3 DNA: TGTGCCATTCAGGGGGCGGGTGAAGCTTTCTTT

V gene: TRBV5-1
J gene: TRBJ1-1
D gene: -
clone size: -
CDR3 protein: CASSLRGGGTEAFF
CDR3 DNA: TGCGCCAGCAGCTTACGAGGGGGGGGCACTGAAGCTTTCTTT

V gene: TRBV15
J gene: TRBJ2-3
D gene: -
clone size: -
CDR3 protein: CATCSSGDTDTQYF
CDR3 DNA: TGTGCCACCTGCTCCAGCGGGGACACCGATACGCAGTATTTT

V gene: TRBV9
J gene: TRBJ1-2
D gene: TRBD1
clone size: -
CDR3 protein: CASSVAGGAYGYTF
CDR3 DNA: TGTGCCAGCAGCGTCGCAGGGGGCGCGTATGGCTACACCTTC

V gene: TRBV27
J gene: TRBJ2-3
D gene: -
clone size: -
CDR3 protein: CASSYYTDTQYF
CDR3 DNA: TGTGCCAGCAGTTACTACACAGATACGCAGTATTTT